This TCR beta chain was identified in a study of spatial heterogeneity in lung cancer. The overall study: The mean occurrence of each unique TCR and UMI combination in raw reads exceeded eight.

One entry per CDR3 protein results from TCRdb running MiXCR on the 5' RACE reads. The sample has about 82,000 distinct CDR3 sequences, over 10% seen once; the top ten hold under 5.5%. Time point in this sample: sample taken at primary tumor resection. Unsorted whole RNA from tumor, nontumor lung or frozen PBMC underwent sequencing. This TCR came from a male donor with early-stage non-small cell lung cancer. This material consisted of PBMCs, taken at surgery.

CDR3 bases: TGTGCCACCAGCAGGAGGATGGGTAGCTCCTACAATGAGCAGTTCTTC. This sequence encodes CATSRRMGSSYNEQFF. The chain has TRBV15 and TRBJ2-1; D uncertain. Germline V gene lookup returns CDR1 LNHNV and CDR2 YYDKDF (reference sequence). The V end lost 3 bases, the J end lost 0 bases, and 12 bases lay between the germline ends. CDR3 length equals 16 residues.